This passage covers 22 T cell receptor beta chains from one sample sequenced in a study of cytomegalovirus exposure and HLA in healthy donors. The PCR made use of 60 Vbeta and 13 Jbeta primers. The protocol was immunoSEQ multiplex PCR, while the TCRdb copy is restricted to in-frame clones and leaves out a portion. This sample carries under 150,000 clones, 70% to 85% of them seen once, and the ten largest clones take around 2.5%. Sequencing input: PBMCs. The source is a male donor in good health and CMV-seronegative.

CDR3 loop: CASSQARRDRPAQYF. The CDR3 DNA follows: TGTGCCAGCAGCCAAGCCCGGAGGGATAGGCCAGCGCAGTATTTT. V usage is TRBV14 and J usage is TRBJ2-3; D might be TRBD2 (6 bases). The CDR3 extends over 15 amino acids. From germline, CDR1 is SGHDN and CDR2 FVKESK. V shed 1 base and J shed 10 bases, with 18 bases lying between them.

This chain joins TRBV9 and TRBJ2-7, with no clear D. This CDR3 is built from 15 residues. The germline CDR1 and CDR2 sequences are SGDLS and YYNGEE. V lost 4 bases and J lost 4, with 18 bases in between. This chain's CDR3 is CASSLRDTLIYEQYF. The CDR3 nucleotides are TGTGCCAGCAGCTTACGTGACACCCTCATTTACGAGCAGTACTTC.

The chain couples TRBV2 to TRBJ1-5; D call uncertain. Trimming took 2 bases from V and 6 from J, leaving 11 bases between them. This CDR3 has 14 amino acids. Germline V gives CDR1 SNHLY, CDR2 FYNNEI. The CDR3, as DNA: TGTGCCAGCAGTGAACTGGGAGGAGGTCAGCCCCAGCATTTT. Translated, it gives CASSELGGGQPQHF.

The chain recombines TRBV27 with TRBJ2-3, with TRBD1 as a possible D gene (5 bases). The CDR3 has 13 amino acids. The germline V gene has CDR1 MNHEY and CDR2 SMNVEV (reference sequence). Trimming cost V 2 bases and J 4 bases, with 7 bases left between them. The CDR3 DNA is TGTGCCAGCAGTTTAAGGGGCCCAGATACGCAGTATTTT. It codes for CASSLRGPDTQYF.

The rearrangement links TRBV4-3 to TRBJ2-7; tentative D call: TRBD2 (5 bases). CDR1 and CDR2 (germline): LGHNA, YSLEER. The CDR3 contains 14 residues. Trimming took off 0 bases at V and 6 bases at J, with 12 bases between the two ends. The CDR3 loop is CASSQEILRGEQYF. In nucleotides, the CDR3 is TGCGCCAGCAGCCAAGAAATCCTCCGGGGCGAGCAGTACTTC.

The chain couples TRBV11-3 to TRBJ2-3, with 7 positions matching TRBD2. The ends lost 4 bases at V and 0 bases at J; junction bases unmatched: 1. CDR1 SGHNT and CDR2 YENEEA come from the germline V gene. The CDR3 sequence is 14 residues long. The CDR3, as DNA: TGTGCCAGCAGCTCTAGCGGTAGCACAGATACGCAGTATTTT. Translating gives CASSSSGSTDTQYF.

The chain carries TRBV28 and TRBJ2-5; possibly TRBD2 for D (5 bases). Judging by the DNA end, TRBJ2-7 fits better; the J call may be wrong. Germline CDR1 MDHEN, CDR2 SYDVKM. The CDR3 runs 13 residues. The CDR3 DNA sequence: TGTGCCAGCAGTTTGTCGAGGGATTACGAGCAGTACTTC. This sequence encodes CASSLSRDYEQYF.

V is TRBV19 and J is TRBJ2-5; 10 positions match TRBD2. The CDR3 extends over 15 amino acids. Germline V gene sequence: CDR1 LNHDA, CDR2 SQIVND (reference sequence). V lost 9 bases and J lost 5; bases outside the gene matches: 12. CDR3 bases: TGTGCCAGCTCTATAGAGCGGGAGGGCGCTGAGACCCAGTACTTC. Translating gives CASSIEREGAETQYF.

The DNA for the CDR3 is TGTGCCAGCTCCTCAAGTGGAGCTCCCTCCGGGGAGCTGTTTTTT. Its protein is CASSSSGAPSGELFF. This chain joins TRBV18 and TRBJ2-2; D remains unclear. Trimming shortened V by 6 bases and J by 6 bases, and 17 bases separated the two germline ends. The CDR3 runs to 15 residues. Germline CDR1 reads KGHSH; CDR2 reads LQKENI.

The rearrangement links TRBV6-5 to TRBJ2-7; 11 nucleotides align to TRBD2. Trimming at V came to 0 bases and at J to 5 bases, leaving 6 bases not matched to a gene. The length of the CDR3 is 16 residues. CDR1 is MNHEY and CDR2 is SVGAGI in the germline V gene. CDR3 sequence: CASSYSLAGGPHEQYF. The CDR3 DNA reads TGTGCCAGCAGTTACTCATTAGCGGGAGGGCCCCACGAGCAGTACTTC.

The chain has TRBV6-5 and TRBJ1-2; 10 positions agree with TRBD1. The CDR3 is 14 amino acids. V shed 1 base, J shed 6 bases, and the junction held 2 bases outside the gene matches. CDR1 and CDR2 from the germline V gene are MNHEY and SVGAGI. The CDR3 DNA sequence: TGTGCCAGCAGTTACTTGGGACAGGGGAATGGCTACACCTTC. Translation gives CASSYLGQGNGYTF.

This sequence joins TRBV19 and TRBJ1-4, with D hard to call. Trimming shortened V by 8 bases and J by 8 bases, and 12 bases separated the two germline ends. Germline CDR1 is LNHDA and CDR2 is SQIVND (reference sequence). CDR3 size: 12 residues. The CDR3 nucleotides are TGTGCCAGTGAGAAGGGAGGAGAAAAACTGTTTTTT. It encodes CASEKGGEKLFF.

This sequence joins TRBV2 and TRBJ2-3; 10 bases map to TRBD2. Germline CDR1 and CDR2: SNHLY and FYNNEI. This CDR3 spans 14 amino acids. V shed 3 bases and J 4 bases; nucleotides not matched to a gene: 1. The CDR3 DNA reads TGTGCCAGCAGTGAGGGACTAGCGCCAGATACGCAGTATTTT. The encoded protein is CASSEGLAPDTQYF.

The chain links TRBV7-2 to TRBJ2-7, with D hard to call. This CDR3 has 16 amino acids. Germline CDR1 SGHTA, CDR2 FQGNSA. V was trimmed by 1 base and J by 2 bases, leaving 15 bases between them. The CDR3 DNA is TGTGCCAGCAGCTTAGAGTCCGGAGTCCAAACCTACGAGCAGTACTTC. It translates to CASSLESGVQTYEQYF.

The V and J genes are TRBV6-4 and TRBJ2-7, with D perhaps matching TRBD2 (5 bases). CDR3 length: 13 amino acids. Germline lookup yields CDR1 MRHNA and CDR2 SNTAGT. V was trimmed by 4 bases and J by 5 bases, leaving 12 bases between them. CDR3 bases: TGTGCCAGCAGTGTACGGGATGGGGACGAGCAGTACTTC. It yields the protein CASSVRDGDEQYF.

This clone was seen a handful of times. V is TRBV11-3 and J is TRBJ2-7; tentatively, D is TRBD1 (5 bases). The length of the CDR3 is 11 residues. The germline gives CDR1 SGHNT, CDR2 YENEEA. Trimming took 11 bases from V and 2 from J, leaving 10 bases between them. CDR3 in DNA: TGTGCCTGTGGGGCCACCTACGAGCAGTACTTC. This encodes CACGATYEQYF.

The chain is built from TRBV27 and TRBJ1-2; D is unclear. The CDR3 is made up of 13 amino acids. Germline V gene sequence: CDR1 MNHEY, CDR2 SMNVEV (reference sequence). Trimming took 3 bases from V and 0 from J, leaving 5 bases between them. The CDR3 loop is CASSFATNYGYTF. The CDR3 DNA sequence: TGTGCCAGCAGTTTTGCTACTAACTATGGCTACACCTTC.

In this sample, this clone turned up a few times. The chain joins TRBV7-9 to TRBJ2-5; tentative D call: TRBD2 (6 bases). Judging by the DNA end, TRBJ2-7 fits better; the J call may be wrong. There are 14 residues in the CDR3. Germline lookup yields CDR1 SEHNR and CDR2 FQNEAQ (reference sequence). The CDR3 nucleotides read TGTGCCAGCAGCCCCCGGGGGTCTAACTACGAGCAGTACTTC. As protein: CASSPRGSNYEQYF.

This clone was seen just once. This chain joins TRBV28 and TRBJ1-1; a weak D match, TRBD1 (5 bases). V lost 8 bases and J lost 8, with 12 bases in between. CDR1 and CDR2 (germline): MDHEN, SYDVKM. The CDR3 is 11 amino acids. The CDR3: CASAYGGEAFF. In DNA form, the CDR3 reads TGTGCCAGCGCCTACGGGGGGGAAGCTTTCTTT.

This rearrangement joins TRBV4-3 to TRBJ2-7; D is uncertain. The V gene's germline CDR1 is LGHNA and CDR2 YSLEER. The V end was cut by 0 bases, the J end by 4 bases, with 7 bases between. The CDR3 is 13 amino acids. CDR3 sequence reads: CASSQDSRYEQYF. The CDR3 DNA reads TGCGCCAGCAGCCAAGATAGCCGTTACGAGCAGTACTTC.

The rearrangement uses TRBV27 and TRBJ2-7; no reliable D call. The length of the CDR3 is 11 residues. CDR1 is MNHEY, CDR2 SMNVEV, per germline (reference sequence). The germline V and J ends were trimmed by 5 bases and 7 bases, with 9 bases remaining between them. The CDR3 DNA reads TGTGCCAGCAGTCCTAGAGGAGAGCAGTACTTC. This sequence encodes CASSPRGEQYF.

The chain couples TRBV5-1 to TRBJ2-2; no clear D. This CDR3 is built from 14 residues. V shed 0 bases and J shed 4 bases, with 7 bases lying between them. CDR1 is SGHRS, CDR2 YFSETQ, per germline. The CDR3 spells CASSLVAFTGELFF. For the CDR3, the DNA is TGCGCCAGCAGCTTGGTAGCCTTCACCGGGGAGCTGTTTTTT.